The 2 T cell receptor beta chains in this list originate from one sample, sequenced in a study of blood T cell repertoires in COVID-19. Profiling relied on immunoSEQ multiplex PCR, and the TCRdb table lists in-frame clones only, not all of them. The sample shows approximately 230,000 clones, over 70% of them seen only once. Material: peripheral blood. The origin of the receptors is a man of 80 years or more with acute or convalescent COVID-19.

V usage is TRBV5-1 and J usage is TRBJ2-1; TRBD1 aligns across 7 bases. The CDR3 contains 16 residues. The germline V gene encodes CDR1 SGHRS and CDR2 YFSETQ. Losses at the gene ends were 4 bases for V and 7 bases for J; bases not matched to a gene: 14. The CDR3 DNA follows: TGCGCCAGCAGCCCCACCGGAAGACAGGGTTTGAATGAGCAGTTCTTC. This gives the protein CASSPTGRQGLNEQFF.

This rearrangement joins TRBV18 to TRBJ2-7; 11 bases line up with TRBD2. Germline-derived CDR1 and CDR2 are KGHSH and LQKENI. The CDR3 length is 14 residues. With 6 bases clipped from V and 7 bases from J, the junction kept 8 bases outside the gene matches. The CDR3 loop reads CASSEGLAAGEQYF. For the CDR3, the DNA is TGTGCCAGCTCGGAGGGACTAGCGGCGGGTGAGCAGTACTTC.